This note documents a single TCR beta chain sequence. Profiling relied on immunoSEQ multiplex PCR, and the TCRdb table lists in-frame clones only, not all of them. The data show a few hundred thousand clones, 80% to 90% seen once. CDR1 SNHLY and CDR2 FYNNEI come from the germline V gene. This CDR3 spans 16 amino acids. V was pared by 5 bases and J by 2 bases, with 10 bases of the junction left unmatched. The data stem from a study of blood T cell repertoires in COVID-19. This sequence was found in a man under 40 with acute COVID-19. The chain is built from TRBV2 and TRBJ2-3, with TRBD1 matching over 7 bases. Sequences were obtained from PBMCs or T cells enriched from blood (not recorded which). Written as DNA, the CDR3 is TGTGCCAGCAGTCTTCAGACAGGGAGTTACACAGATACGCAGTATTTT. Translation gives CASSLQTGSYTDTQYF.